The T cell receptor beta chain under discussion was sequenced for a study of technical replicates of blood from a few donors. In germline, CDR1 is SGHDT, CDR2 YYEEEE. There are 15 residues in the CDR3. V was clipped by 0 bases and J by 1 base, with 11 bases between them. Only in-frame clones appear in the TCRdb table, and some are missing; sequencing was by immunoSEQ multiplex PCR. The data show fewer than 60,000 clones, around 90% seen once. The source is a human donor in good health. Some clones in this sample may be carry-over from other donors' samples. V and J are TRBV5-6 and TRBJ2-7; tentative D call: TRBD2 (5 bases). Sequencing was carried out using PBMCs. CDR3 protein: CASSLGGPLSYEQYF. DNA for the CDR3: TGTGCCAGCAGCTTGGGAGGGCCGCTATCCTACGAGCAGTACTTC.